This T cell receptor beta chain comes out of a study of T cell repertoires and HLA-DP antigens. Study-level background: Transduced HeLa cells presented HLA-DP to CD4+ T cells. The donors, ranging 18-to-29 to 60-to-69 years, included a couple of males and one female. General study points: Sorted CD137+ cells had clonality around 0.39 against both alloantigens, versus 0.035 to 0.05 pre-culture.

For this clone: The antigen is unknown.

TCRdb's copy holds only in-frame clones and misses some; the assay was immunoSEQ multiplex PCR. This sample has around 100,000 clones; 85% to 95% occur once, and the top ten carry 0.27%. From germline, CDR1 is MNHNS and CDR2 SASEGT. The trim removed 7 bases at V and 4 bases at J, leaving 9 bases unmatched. The CDR3 consists of 15 residues. Sequencing used CD4+ T cells from PBMCs. V and J are TRBV6-1 and TRBJ2-3; 9 bases are a match to TRBD2. This sequence originates from a woman younger than 30 in good health and CMV-seronegative. In DNA, the CDR3 is TGTGCCAGCACCGAAGGGGGCGGGGGGGCAGATACGCAGTATTTT. Its protein product is CASTEGGGGADTQYF.